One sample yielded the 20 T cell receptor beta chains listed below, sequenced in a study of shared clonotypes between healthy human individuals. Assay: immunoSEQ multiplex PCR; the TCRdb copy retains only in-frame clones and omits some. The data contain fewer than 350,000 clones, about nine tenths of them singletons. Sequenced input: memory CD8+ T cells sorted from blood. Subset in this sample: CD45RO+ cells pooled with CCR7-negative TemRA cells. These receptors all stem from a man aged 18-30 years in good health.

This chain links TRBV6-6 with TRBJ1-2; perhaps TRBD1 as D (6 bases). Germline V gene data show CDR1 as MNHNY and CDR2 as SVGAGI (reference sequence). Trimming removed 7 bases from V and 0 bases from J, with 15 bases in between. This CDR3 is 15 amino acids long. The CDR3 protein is CASNNWGATNYGYTF. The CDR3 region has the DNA TGTGCCAGCAACAACTGGGGGGCAACTAACTATGGCTACACCTTC.

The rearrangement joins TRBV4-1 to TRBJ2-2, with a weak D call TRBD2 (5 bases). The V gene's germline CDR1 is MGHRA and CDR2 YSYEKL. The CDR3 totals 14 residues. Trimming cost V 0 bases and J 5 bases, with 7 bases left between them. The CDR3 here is CASSQDAGTGELFF. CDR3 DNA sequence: TGCGCCAGCAGCCAAGATGCGGGTACCGGGGAGCTGTTTTTT.

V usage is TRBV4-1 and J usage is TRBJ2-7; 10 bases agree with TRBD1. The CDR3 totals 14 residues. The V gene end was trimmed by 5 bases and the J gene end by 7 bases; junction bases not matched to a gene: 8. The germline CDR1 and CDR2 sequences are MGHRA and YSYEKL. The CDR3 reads CASSSPGQGPEQYF. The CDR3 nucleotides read TGCGCCAGCAGCAGCCCGGGACAGGGGCCTGAGCAGTACTTC.

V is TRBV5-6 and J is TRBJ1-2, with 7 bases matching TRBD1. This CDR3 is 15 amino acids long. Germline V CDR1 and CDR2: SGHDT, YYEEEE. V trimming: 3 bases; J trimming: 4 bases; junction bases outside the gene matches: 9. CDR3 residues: CASSSQGDSGYGYTF. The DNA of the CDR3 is TGTGCCAGCAGCTCCCAAGGGGACAGCGGCTATGGCTACACCTTC.

CDR3 nucleotide sequence: TGTGCCAGCAGCTTAGCCGTAAGCGGGGGGCAGCAGGGTGGAGAGACCCAGTACTTC. It is translated as CASSLAVSGGQQGGETQYF. The V and J genes are TRBV7-9 and TRBJ2-5; 9 nucleotides line up with TRBD2. This CDR3 has 19 amino acids. V gave up 0 bases and J gave up 4 bases; unmatched junction bases: 15. Germline values: CDR1 SEHNR, CDR2 FQNEAQ (reference sequence).

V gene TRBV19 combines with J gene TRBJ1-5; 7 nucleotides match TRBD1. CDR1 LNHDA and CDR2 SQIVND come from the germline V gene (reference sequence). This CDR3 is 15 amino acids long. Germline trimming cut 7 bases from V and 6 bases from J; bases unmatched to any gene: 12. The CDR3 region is CASKPGRGYVQPQHF. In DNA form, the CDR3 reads TGTGCCAGTAAACCGGGCAGGGGGTACGTTCAGCCCCAGCATTTT. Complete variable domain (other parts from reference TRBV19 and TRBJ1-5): DGGITQSPKYLFRKEGQNVTLSCEQNLNHDAMYWYRQDPGQGLRLIYYSQIVNDFQKGDIAEGYSVSREKKESFPLTVTSAQKNPTAFYLCASKPGRGYVQPQHFGDGTRLSIL.

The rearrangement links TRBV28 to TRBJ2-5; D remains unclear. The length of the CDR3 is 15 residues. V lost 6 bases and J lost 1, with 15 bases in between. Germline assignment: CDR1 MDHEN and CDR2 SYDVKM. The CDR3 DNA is TGTGCCAGCAGACTTCTCATGACTGCCCAAGAGACCCAGTACTTC. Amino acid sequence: CASRLLMTAQETQYF. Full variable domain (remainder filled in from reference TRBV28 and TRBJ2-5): DVKVTQSSRYLVKRTGEKVFLECVQDMDHENMFWYRQDPGLGLRLIYFSYDVKMKEKGDIPEGYSVSREKKERFSLILESASTNQTSMYLCASRLLMTAQETQYFGPGTRLLVL.

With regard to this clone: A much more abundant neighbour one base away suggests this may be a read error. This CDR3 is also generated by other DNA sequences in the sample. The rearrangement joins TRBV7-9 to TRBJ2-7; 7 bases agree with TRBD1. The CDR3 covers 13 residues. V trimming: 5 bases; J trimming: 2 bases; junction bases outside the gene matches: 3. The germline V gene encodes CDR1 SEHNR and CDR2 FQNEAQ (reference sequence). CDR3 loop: CASSPGQTYEQYF. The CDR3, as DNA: TGTGCCAGCAGCCCGGGACAGACCTACGAGCAGTACTTC.

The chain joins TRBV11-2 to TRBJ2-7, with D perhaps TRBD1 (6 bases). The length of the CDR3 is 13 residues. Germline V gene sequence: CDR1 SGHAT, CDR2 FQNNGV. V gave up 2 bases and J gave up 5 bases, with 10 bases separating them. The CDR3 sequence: CASSLRWDNEQYF. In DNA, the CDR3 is TGTGCCAGCAGCTTACGTTGGGACAACGAGCAGTACTTC.

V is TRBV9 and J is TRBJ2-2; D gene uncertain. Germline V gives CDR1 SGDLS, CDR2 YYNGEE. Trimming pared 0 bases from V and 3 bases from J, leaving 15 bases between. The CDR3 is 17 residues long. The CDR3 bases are TGTGCCAGCAGCGTAGTGGAGAAGACTCGGGACACCGGGGAGCTGTTTTTT. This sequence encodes CASSVVEKTRDTGELFF. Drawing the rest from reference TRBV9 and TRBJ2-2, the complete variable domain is DSGVTQTPKHLITATGQRVTLRCSPRSGDLSVYWYQQSLDQGLQFLIQYYNGEERAKGNILERFSAQQFPDLHSELNLSSLELGDSALYFCASSVVEKTRDTGELFFGEGSRLTVL.

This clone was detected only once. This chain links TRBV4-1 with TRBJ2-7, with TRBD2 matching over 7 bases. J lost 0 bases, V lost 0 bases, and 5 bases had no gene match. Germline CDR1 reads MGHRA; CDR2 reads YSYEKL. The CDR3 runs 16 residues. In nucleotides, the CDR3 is TGCGCCAGCAGCCAAGATTTGCGGGGGAGCTCCTACGAGCAGTACTTC. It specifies CASSQDLRGSSYEQYF.

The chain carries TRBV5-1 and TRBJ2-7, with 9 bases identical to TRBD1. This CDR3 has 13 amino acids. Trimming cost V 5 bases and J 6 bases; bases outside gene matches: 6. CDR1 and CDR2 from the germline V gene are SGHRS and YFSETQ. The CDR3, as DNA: TGCGCCAGCAGGCCCGGGACAGGGAGCGAGCAGTACTTC. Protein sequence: CASRPGTGSEQYF.

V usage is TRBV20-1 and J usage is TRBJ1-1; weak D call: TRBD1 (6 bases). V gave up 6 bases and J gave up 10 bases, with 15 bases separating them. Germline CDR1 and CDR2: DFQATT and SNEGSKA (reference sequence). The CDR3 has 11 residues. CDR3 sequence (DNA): TGCAGTGCACCTAGGGGGAGTGGAGCTTTCTTT. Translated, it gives CSAPRGSGAFF.

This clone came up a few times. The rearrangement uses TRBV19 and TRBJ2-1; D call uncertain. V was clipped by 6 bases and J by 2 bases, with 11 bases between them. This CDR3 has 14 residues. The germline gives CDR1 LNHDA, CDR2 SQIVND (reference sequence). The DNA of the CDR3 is TGTGCCAGTAGGAAGGGTCCAACCTACAATGAGCAGTTCTTC. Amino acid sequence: CASRKGPTYNEQFF.

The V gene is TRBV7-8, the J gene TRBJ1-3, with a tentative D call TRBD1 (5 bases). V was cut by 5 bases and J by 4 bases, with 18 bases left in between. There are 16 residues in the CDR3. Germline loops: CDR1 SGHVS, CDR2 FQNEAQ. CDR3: CASSQGRQGTGNTIYF. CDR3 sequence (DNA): TGTGCCAGCAGCCAGGGACGTCAGGGCACCGGAAACACCATATATTTT.

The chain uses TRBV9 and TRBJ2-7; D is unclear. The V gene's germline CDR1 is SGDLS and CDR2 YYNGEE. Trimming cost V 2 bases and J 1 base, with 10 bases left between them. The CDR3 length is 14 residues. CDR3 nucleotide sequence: TGTGCCAGCAGCGTCCGACAACATTCCTACGAGCAGTACTTC. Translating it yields CASSVRQHSYEQYF.

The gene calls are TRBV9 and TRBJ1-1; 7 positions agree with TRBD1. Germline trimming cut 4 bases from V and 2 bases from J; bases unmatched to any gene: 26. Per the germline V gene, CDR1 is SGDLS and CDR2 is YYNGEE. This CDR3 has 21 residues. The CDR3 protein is CASSPLGGGTPPPVINTEAFF. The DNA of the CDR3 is TGTGCCAGCAGCCCCCTGGGAGGGGGCACTCCTCCACCCGTAATAAACACTGAAGCTTTCTTT.

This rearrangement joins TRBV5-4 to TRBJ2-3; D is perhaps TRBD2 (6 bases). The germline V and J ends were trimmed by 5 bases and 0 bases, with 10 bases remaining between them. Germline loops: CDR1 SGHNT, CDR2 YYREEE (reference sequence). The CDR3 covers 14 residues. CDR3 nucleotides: TGTGCCAGCAGAAGTAGCGGCAGCACAGATACGCAGTATTTT. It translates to CASRSSGSTDTQYF.

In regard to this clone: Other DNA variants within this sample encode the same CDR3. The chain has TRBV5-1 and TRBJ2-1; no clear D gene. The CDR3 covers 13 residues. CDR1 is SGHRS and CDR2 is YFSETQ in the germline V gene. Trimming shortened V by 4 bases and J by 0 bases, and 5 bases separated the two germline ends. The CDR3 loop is CASSLSSYNEQFF. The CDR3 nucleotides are TGCGCCAGCAGCCTTTCCTCCTACAATGAGCAGTTCTTC.

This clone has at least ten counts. The CDR3 bases are TGCGCCAGCAGCCAAGATGGGGTACAGGGGGATTGGGAAGCTTTCTTT. Translated, it gives CASSQDGVQGDWEAFF. The V call is TRBV4-1, the J call TRBJ1-1; 8 nucleotides align to TRBD1. Trimming at V came to 0 bases and at J to 8 bases, leaving 11 bases not matched to a gene. CDR3 size: 16 residues. Germline V gene lookup returns CDR1 MGHRA and CDR2 YSYEKL.